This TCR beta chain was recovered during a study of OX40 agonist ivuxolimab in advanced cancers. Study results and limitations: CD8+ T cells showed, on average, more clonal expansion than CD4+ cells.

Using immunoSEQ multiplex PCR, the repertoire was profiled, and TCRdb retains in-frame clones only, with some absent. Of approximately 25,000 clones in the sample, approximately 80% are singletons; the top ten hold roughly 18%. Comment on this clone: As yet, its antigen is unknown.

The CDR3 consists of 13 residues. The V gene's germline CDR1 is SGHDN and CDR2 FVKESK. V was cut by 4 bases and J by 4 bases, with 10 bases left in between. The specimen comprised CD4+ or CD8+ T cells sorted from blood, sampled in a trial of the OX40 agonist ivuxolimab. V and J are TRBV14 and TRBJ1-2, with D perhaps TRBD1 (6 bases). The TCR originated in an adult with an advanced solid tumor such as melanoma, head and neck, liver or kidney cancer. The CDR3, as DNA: TGTGCCAGCAGCCCGGACAGTCCCTATGGCTACACCTTC. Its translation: CASSPDSPYGYTF.